This TCR beta chain was sequenced for a study of blood T cells in healthy people across ages. This clonotype occurred a few times. The CDR3 covers 14 residues. Germline CDR1 is MNHEY and CDR2 is SVGAGI. Primers used in a second PCR of about 7 to 11 cycles were a sample-barcoded 5' primer and a J-beta primer mix. Sequencing recovered at least 3 million CDR3-containing paired-end reads from each sample. From the 5' RACE reads, TCRdb called clonotypes with MiXCR, one entry per CDR3 protein. The data hold 1.5 million or so distinct CDR3 sequences, with under 55% observed a single time. The source is a woman under 30 in good health. V usage is TRBV6-5 and J usage is TRBJ1-5; no clear D gene. The sequencing sample was made of blood. The CDR3 sequence: CANLGRLGNQPQHF. CDR3 coding DNA: TGTGCTAATCTTGGCAGGCTAGGCAATCAGCCCCAGCATTTT.